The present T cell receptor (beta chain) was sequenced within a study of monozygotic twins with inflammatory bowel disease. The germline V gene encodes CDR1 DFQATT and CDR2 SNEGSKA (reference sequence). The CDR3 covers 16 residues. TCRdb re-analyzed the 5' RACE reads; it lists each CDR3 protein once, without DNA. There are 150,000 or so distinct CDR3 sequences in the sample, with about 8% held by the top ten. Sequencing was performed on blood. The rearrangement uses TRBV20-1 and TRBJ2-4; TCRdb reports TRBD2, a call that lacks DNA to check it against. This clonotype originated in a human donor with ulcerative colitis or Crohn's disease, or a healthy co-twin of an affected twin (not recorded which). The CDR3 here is CSAGLAVTAAKNIQYF.